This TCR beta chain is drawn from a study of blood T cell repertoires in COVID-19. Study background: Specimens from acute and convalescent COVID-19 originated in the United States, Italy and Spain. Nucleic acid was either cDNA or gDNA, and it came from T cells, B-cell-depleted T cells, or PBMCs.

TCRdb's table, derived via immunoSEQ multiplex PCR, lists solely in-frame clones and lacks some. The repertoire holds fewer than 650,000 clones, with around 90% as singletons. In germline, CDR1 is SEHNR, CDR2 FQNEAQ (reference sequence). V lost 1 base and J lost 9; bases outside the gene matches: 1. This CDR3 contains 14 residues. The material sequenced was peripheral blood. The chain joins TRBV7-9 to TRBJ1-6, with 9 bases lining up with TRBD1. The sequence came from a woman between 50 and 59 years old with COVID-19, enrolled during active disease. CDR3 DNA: TGTGCCAGCAGCTTAGGACAGGGGGGTTCACCCCTCCACTTT. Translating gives CASSLGQGGSPLHF.